The rows below give T cell receptor beta chains drawn from one sample of a study of T cell responses to AZD1222 COVID-19 vaccine. Assay used: immunoSEQ multiplex PCR; TCRdb lists only in-frame clones, some missing. This repertoire shows about 120,000 clones, roughly 88% found once; its top ten account for about 17%. The sample was peripheral blood, taken on day 0 of MenACWY control vaccination. These receptor sequences come from an adult in good health. Both conserved end residues are part of each CDR3. The D gene is left open where the match is weak. Expanded clones get a size class; other rows say once, few or many, or leave the size out.

size	length	J	V	D	CDR3	DNA
.	13	TRBJ1-5	TRBV28	.	CASREAGGQPQHF	TGTGCCAGCAGGGAAGCGGGGGGGCAGCCCCAGCATTTT
.	13	TRBJ2-7	TRBV19	.	CASMGGTSEEQYF	TGTGCCAGTATGGGGGGAACCTCCGAGGAGCAGTACTTC
once	16	TRBJ2-3	TRBV9	TRBD2	CASSYLAGVSTDTQYF	TGTGCCAGCAGCTACCTAGCGGGCGTAAGCACAGATACGCAGTATTTT
once	16	TRBJ1-5	TRBV7-9	.	CASSLSLGGVNQPQHF	TGTGCCAGCAGCTTAAGTCTTGGGGGCGTCAATCAGCCCCAGCATTTT
once	14	TRBJ2-1	TRBV5-1	.	CASKNEGSYNEQFF	TGCGCCAGCAAAAATGAAGGGTCCTACAATGAGCAGTTCTTC
.	15	TRBJ1-2	TRBV5-4	TRBD1	CASSPRLTGVGGYTF	TGTGCCAGCAGCCCCCGCTTAACAGGGGTAGGTGGCTACACCTTC
.	14	TRBJ1-3	TRBV28	TRBD1	CASSFGTGGNTIYF	TGTGCCAGCAGTTTTGGGACAGGTGGAAACACCATATATTTT
.	14	TRBJ2-5	TRBV24-1	.	CATSEPTGQETQYF	TGTGCCACCAGTGAACCGACTGGGCAAGAGACCCAGTACTTC
.	14	TRBJ1-2	TRBV28	.	CASSLLGAQYGYTF	TGTGCCAGCAGTTTATTGGGGGCGCAATATGGCTACACCTTC
.	15	TRBJ1-4	TRBV25-1	.	CASSEGGGRGEKLFF	TGTGCCAGCAGTGAGGGGGGAGGCCGCGGCGAAAAACTGTTTTTT
.	16	TRBJ1-5	TRBV30	TRBD1	CAWTRPGQGINQPQHF	TGTGCCTGGACTAGACCGGGACAGGGGATCAATCAGCCCCAGCATTTT
.	15	TRBJ2-7	TRBV30	.	CAWTIPRGGTYEQYF	TGTGCCTGGACCATCCCCAGGGGAGGTACCTACGAGCAGTACTTC
few	17	TRBJ2-1	TRBV9	.	CASSVDPSYVFYNEQFF	TGTGCCAGCAGCGTAGACCCTAGCTACGTCTTCTACAATGAGCAGTTCTTC
.	13	TRBJ1-1	TRBV11-2	TRBD1	CASSLGQGAGAFF	TGTGCCAGCAGCTTAGGACAGGGGGCTGGAGCTTTCTTT
few	15	TRBJ2-7	TRBV9	TRBD1	CASSAGGQGTYEQYF	TGTGCCAGCAGCGCTGGGGGACAGGGGACCTACGAGCAGTACTTC
.	16	TRBJ1-4	TRBV4-1	.	CASSHFKGGSNEKLFF	TGCGCCAGCAGCCACTTCAAAGGGGGGTCTAATGAAAAACTGTTTTTT
.	12	TRBJ2-1	TRBV23-1	.	CASSQFGNEQFF	TGCGCCAGCAGTCAATTCGGCAATGAGCAGTTCTTC
.	15	TRBJ1-1	TRBV7-3	.	CASSLVGGQNTEAFF	TGTGCCAGCAGTCTTGTGGGAGGACAGAACACTGAAGCTTTCTTT
.	16	TRBJ2-7	TRBV15	.	CATSRDRSLGVDEQYF	TGTGCCACCAGCAGAGATAGGTCCCTGGGGGTCGACGAGCAGTACTTC
.	15	TRBJ1-6	TRBV2	.	CASRPEGVGSSPLHF	TGTGCCAGCAGGCCAGAGGGGGTGGGAAGTTCACCCCTCCACTTT
.	14	TRBJ1-5	TRBV2	TRBD1	CASRATGEHQPQHF	TGTGCCAGCAGGGCGACAGGGGAACATCAGCCCCAGCATTTT
.	17	TRBJ1-6	TRBV11-2	TRBD1	CASSHPPGQGFNSPLHF	TGTGCCAGCAGCCACCCCCCGGGACAGGGATTTAATTCACCCCTCCACTTT
few	12	TRBJ1-2	TRBV6-5	TRBD1	CASGGTAYGYTF	TGTGCCAGCGGCGGGACAGCCTATGGCTACACCTTC
.	14	TRBJ2-7	TRBV5-5	TRBD1	CASAGQGLFSEQYF	TGTGCCAGCGCGGGACAGGGCCTTTTCAGCGAGCAGTACTTC
.	15	TRBJ1-2	TRBV19	.	CASEDSPYSPYGYTF	TGTGCCAGCGAGGACAGCCCTTATAGTCCCTATGGCTACACCTTC
.	14	TRBJ2-3	TRBV28	.	CASSPPVITDTQYF	TGTGCCAGCAGCCCCCCCGTGATCACAGATACGCAGTATTTT
.	14	TRBJ2-7	TRBV5-1	.	CASSSPGQIHEQYF	TGCGCCAGCAGTTCTCCGGGACAAATTCACGAGCAGTACTTC
.	16	TRBJ1-2	TRBV24-1	TRBD1	CATSDGQGPHNYGYTF	TGTGCCACCAGTGATGGACAGGGGCCCCACAACTATGGCTACACCTTC
once	15	TRBJ1-3	TRBV2	.	CASLADFLSGNTIYF	TGTGCCAGCCTGGCAGATTTCCTCTCTGGAAACACCATATATTTT
.	12	TRBJ1-1	TRBV6-5	.	CASSYGGTEAFF	TGTGCCAGCAGTTACGGCGGCACTGAAGCTTTCTTT
.	13	TRBJ1-2	TRBV7-9	.	CASSGSSGAGYTF	TGTGCCAGCAGCGGGAGCTCCGGGGCGGGCTACACCTTC
.	14	TRBJ2-1	TRBV5-1	TRBD1	CASSFQGAYNEQFF	TGCGCCAGCAGCTTTCAGGGGGCCTACAATGAGCAGTTCTTC
.	16	TRBJ1-1	TRBV18	TRBD1	CASSPTQGGRFTEAFF	TGTGCCAGCTCACCCACCCAGGGGGGGAGGTTCACTGAAGCTTTCTTT
.	14	TRBJ1-5	TRBV19	.	CASSGQATNQPQHF	TGTGCCAGTAGTGGGCAGGCGACCAATCAGCCCCAGCATTTT
.	18	TRBJ2-6	TRBV9	TRBD1	CASSASFGQGVGANVLTF	TGTGCCAGCAGCGCTTCCTTTGGACAGGGCGTTGGGGCCAACGTCCTGACTTTC
.	14	TRBJ2-7	TRBV11-2	.	CASSLTPAIYEQYF	TGTGCCAGCAGCCTGACACCGGCCATCTACGAGCAGTACTTC
.	17	TRBJ2-7	TRBV5-6	TRBD1	CASNKVARDRSMYEQYF	TGTGCCAGCAACAAAGTCGCCCGGGACAGGAGTATGTACGAGCAGTACTTC
.	19	TRBJ2-3	TRBV19	TRBD2	CASSIKGLAGDGSTDTQYF	TGTGCCAGTAGTATCAAGGGACTAGCGGGAGATGGTAGCACAGATACGCAGTATTTT
.	16	TRBJ1-2	TRBV7-6	.	CASSPEPGTVNYGYTF	TGTGCCAGCAGCCCAGAGCCGGGCACCGTTAACTATGGCTACACCTTC
.	15	TRBJ2-2	TRBV30	TRBD2	CAWSEGLALSGELFF	TGTGCCTGGAGTGAAGGACTAGCATTGTCTGGGGAGCTGTTTTTT
.	15	TRBJ1-1	TRBV24-1	TRBD1	CATSDPGQGSTEAFF	TGTGCCACCAGTGACCCAGGACAGGGGAGCACTGAAGCTTTCTTT
.	12	TRBJ1-1	TRBV19	.	CASSTRTGGAFF	TGTGCCAGTAGTACCAGGACGGGGGGAGCTTTCTTT
once	15	TRBJ1-2	TRBV10-2	TRBD1	CASSPDRETNYGYTF	TGCGCCAGCAGTCCAGACAGGGAGACTAACTATGGCTACACCTTC